The T cell receptor (beta chain) under discussion was sequenced for a study of blood T cell repertoires in COVID-19. Study-level background: The United States, Italy and Spain were the sources of the acute and convalescent COVID-19 samples. Sources were T cells, B-cell-depleted T cells, or PBMCs; the material itself was cDNA or gDNA.

The assay was immunoSEQ multiplex PCR, and TCRdb's table has in-frame clones only and misses some. The table has some 100,000 clones, approximately 80% seen once. V lost 3 bases, J lost 2 bases, and 4 bases stayed unmatched. CDR1 is SGHAT and CDR2 is FQNNGV in the germline V gene. The CDR3 length is 14 residues. The TCR sequence derives from a man in his 70s with active or convalescent COVID-19. V usage is TRBV11-2 and J usage is TRBJ2-7, with 7 positions matching TRBD1. Sequenced sample: peripheral blood. Here the CDR3 DNA reads TGTGCCAGCAGCTTCGGACAGGCCACCTACGAGCAGTACTTC. Protein: CASSFGQATYEQYF.